This T cell receptor (beta chain) was captured by sequencing in a study of radiotherapy plus CTLA-4 blockade in lung cancer. Study-wide points: Peripheral blood showed expansion of tumor-derived TCR clones after radiotherapy and ipilimumab. The best prediction of response reportedly came from early blood T cell clone dynamics, with interferon-beta.

V gave up 1 base and J gave up 0 bases, with 5 bases separating them. Germline loops: CDR1 LGHNA, CDR2 YNFKEQ. The CDR3 is 14 amino acids. Comments on this clone: The antigen remains unidentified.

Clones were read by immunoSEQ multiplex PCR, and TCRdb kept only the in-frame ones, dropping some. The repertoire holds around 78,000 clones, with around 81% as singletons. This clonotype was sampled from a human donor with non-small cell lung cancer who had a partial response to radiotherapy plus ipilimumab. Some clones in this sample may be carry-over from other donors' samples. The chain has TRBV4-2 and TRBJ2-3, with unresolved D. Sequenced here: peripheral blood, sampled from a patient treated with radiotherapy plus ipilimumab. This CDR3 is CASSQATSTDTQYF. For the CDR3, the DNA is TGTGCCAGCAGCCAAGCAACTAGCACAGATACGCAGTATTTT.